This is a list of T cell receptor beta chains from one sample in a study of OX40 agonist ivuxolimab in advanced cancers. Measured with immunoSEQ multiplex PCR; TCRdb has only the in-frame clones, and not every one. The sample lists tens of thousands of clones; around nine tenths were seen once. The sample here was CD4+ or CD8+ T cells sorted from blood, taken in a trial of the OX40 agonist ivuxolimab. The receptors were sampled from an adult with an advanced solid tumor such as melanoma, head and neck, liver or kidney cancer. Both conserved end residues are part of each CDR3. The D gene is left open where the match is weak. A clone size is listed for some rows: how often the clone was seen (once, few, many), or a class if it is expanded.

J: TRBJ2-1
V: TRBV5-1
size: NA
D: NA
CDR3: CASSLVLNEQFF
DNA: TGCGCCAGCAGCTTGGTTCTCAATGAGCAGTTCTTC

J: TRBJ1-2
V: TRBV13
size: NA
D: NA
CDR3: CASSFEGGYTF
DNA: TGTGCCAGCAGCTTTGAAGGAGGCTACACCTTC

J: TRBJ2-3
V: TRBV27
size: NA
D: NA
CDR3: CASSEGGGRTSLADTQYF
DNA: TGTGCCAGCAGTGAAGGGGGCGGAAGGACTAGCCTCGCAGATACGCAGTATTTT

J: TRBJ1-2
V: TRBV4-3
size: NA
D: TRBD1
CDR3: CASSQDRGGNYGYTF
DNA: TGCGCCAGCAGCCAAGACAGGGGGGGAAACTATGGCTACACCTTC

J: TRBJ2-5
V: TRBV5-4
size: NA
D: NA
CDR3: CASSLTQETQYF
DNA: TGTGCCAGCAGCCTGACCCAAGAGACCCAGTACTTC

J: TRBJ2-1
V: TRBV4-3
size: NA
D: NA
CDR3: CASSQDYVNEQFF
DNA: TGCGCCAGCAGCCAAGATTACGTTAATGAGCAGTTCTTC

J: TRBJ1-4
V: TRBV30
size: NA
D: NA
CDR3: CAWRGRDWNEKLFF
DNA: TGTGCCTGGAGAGGCCGGGACTGGAATGAAAAACTGTTTTTT

J: TRBJ2-7
V: TRBV2
size: NA
D: NA
CDR3: CASLGQTDYEQYF
DNA: TGTGCCAGCCTTGGACAGACGGACTACGAGCAGTACTTC

J: TRBJ1-2
V: TRBV4-3
size: NA
D: TRBD1
CDR3: CASSQTRTGEGYTF
DNA: TGCGCCAGCAGCCAAACAAGGACAGGGGAAGGCTACACCTTC

J: TRBJ2-7
V: TRBV19
size: NA
D: NA
CDR3: CASGDILYEQYF
DNA: TGTGCCAGTGGTGACATCCTCTACGAGCAGTACTTC

J: TRBJ1-5
V: TRBV19
size: NA
D: NA
CDR3: CATGDNQPQHF
DNA: TGTGCCACTGGGGACAATCAGCCCCAGCATTTT

J: TRBJ2-7
V: TRBV2
size: NA
D: NA
CDR3: CASWGYEQYF
DNA: TGTGCCAGCTGGGGATACGAGCAGTACTTC

J: TRBJ2-3
V: TRBV29-1
size: NA
D: TRBD2
CDR3: CSVGGSLAGGRTDTQYF
DNA: TGCAGCGTTGGAGGAAGCCTAGCGGGAGGTAGGACAGATACGCAGTATTTT

J: TRBJ1-1
V: TRBV19
size: NA
D: NA
CDR3: CASAWGGGNTEAFF
DNA: TGTGCCAGCGCCTGGGGTGGCGGGAACACTGAAGCTTTCTTT

J: TRBJ2-7
V: TRBV9
size: once
D: NA
CDR3: CASSVEGGGTEQYF
DNA: TGTGCCAGCAGCGTAGAAGGAGGAGGTACGGAGCAGTACTTC

J: TRBJ2-1
V: TRBV7-8
size: NA
D: NA
CDR3: CASSLWRASVRNEQFF
DNA: TGTGCCAGCAGCCTATGGAGGGCTAGCGTACGCAATGAGCAGTTCTTC

J: TRBJ2-6
V: TRBV23-1
size: once
D: NA
CDR3: CASSVEYTQQSRANVLTF
DNA: TGCGCCAGCAGTGTAGAATATACGCAACAAAGTCGGGCCAACGTCCTGACTTTC

J: TRBJ1-3
V: TRBV5-1
size: NA
D: NA
CDR3: CASSLAPTAALGNTIYF
DNA: TGCGCCAGCAGCTTGGCCCCGACCGCGGCCCTAGGAAACACCATATATTTT

J: TRBJ2-1
V: TRBV30
size: medium-sized
D: NA
CDR3: CAWSTGVWPNEQFF
DNA: TGTGCCTGGAGTACGGGCGTATGGCCGAATGAGCAGTTCTTC

J: TRBJ2-2
V: TRBV7-9
size: NA
D: TRBD1
CDR3: CASSPTGSGELFF
DNA: TGTGCCAGCAGCCCGACAGGGTCCGGGGAGCTGTTTTTT

J: TRBJ2-3
V: TRBV7-6
size: NA
D: NA
CDR3: CASSPSNSGTDTQYF
DNA: TGTGCCAGCAGCCCATCAAACAGCGGCACAGATACGCAGTATTTT

J: TRBJ2-1
V: TRBV19
size: NA
D: NA
CDR3: CASSMIRGRNYNEQFF
DNA: TGTGCCAGTAGTATGATCCGGGGGCGGAACTACAATGAGCAGTTCTTC

J: TRBJ1-1
V: TRBV9
size: NA
D: NA
CDR3: CASSVEGYTEAFF
DNA: TGTGCCAGCAGCGTAGAGGGCTACACTGAAGCTTTCTTT

J: TRBJ1-6
V: TRBV6-5
size: NA
D: NA
CDR3: CASSQGLHSPLHF
DNA: TGTGCCAGCAGCCAGGGACTCCATTCACCCCTCCACTTT

J: TRBJ2-3
V: TRBV4-3
size: NA
D: TRBD2
CDR3: CASSQDRLADNTDTQYF
DNA: TGCGCCAGCAGCCAAGATCGGCTAGCGGACAACACAGATACGCAGTATTTT

J: TRBJ1-1
V: TRBV7-9
size: NA
D: NA
CDR3: CASNQDGKNTEAFF
DNA: TGTGCCAGCAACCAGGACGGGAAGAACACTGAAGCTTTCTTT

J: TRBJ2-1
V: TRBV7-3
size: once
D: NA
CDR3: CASSPGLDNEQFF
DNA: TGTGCCAGCAGCCCGGGACTCGACAATGAGCAGTTCTTC

J: TRBJ2-7
V: TRBV27
size: NA
D: TRBD1
CDR3: CASSPTGSSYEQYF
DNA: TGTGCCAGCAGTCCGACAGGGAGCTCCTACGAGCAGTACTTC

J: TRBJ1-1
V: TRBV19
size: NA
D: NA
CDR3: CASLLGGGQAFF
DNA: TGTGCCAGTCTTCTCGGCGGGGGCCAAGCTTTCTTT

J: TRBJ2-3
V: TRBV9
size: NA
D: NA
CDR3: CASSVETSSTDTQYF
DNA: TGTGCCAGCAGCGTAGAAACCTCTAGCACAGATACGCAGTATTTT

J: TRBJ2-7
V: TRBV27
size: NA
D: NA
CDR3: CASTRYGPSREQYF
DNA: TGTGCCAGCACCAGATACGGACCCTCGCGCGAGCAGTACTTC

J: TRBJ1-2
V: TRBV19
size: few
D: NA
CDR3: CATGDLGYGYTF
DNA: TGTGCCACGGGGGATTTGGGCTATGGCTACACCTTC